This T cell receptor (beta chain) derives from a study of T cells after posttransplantation cyclophosphamide. In the case of this clone: What it recognizes is unknown.

Germline CDR1 and CDR2: LNHNV and YYDKDF (reference sequence). J lost 3 bases, V lost 0 bases, and 8 bases had no gene match. The CDR3 has 18 residues. Findings and limits, study-wide: TRB overlap between skin or GI tissue T cells and blood was limited. Donor-recipient repertoire similarity was low at 1-2 months, rising over year one. After PTCy, TRB diversity resembled that of CNI/methotrexate controls.

Using immunoSEQ multiplex PCR, the repertoire was profiled, and TCRdb retains in-frame clones only, with some absent. Altogether about 36,000 clones are present, over 75% being singletons, with the ten largest covering 7.5% to 10%. A marrow graft followed busulfan-fludarabine conditioning, with cyclophosphamide on days +3 and +4. The sequencing here drew on CD4+ T cells sorted from blood, taken roughly 2,000 days after a stem cell transplant with posttransplant cyclophosphamide. The origin of this receptor is a female patient in her thirties or forties who received an allogeneic stem cell transplant from a related donor, was CMV-positive, and had no GVHD. Some T cells may be graft donor cells. The rearrangement uses TRBV15 and TRBJ2-3; 11 bases line up with TRBD2. CDR3 in DNA: TGTGCCACCAGCAGAGACTCCACTAGCGGGGGCCAAACAGATACGCAGTATTTT. It is translated as CATSRDSTSGGQTDTQYF.